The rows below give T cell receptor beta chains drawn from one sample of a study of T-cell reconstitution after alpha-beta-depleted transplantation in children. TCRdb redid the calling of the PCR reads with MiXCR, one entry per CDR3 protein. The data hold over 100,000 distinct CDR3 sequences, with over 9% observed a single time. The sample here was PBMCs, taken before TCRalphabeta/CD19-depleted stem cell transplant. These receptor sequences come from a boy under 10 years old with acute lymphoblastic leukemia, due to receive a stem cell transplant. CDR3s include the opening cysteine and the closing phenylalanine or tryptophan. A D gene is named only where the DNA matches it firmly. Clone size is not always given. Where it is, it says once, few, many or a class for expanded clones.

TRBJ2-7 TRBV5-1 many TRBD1 CASSPLVGTGTSSYEQYF TGCGCCAGCAGCCCCCTAGTGGGGACAGGGACCAGCTCCTACGAGCAGTACTTC
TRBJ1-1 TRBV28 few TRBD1 CASTQGQGWTEAFF TGTGCCAGCACACAGGGACAGGGGTGGACTGAAGCTTTCTTT
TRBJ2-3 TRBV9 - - CASSVYNGDTQYF TGTGCCAGCAGCGTATATAACGGGGATACGCAGTATTTT
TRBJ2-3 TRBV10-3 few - CAISDVYTDTQYF TGTGCCATCAGTGATGTGTATACAGATACGCAGTATTTT
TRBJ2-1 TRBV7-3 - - CASSPRWGNEQFF TGTGCCAGCAGCCCCCGGTGGGGGAATGAGCAGTTCTTC
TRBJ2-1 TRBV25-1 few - CASSGPFSYNEQFF TGTGCCAGCAGTGGGCCCTTCTCCTACAATGAGCAGTTCTTC
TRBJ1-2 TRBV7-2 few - CASSISSLGYTF TGTGCCAGCAGCATCAGTTCCTTAGGCTACACCTTC
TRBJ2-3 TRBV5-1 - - CASSLEGFTDTQYF TGCGCCAGCAGCTTGGAGGGTTTCACAGATACGCAGTATTTT
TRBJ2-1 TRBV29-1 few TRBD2 CSSIKGLAMNEQFF TGCAGCTCCATCAAGGGACTAGCGATGAATGAGCAGTTCTTC
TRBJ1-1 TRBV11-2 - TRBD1 CASSLWTGDGDTEAFF TGTGCCAGCAGCTTATGGACAGGGGATGGGGACACTGAAGCTTTCTTT
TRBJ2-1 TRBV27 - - CASCGGGALNEQFF TGTGCCAGCTGTGGCGGAGGCGCACTCAATGAGCAGTTCTTC
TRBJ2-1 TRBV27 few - CASSNRDTRRRGGYNEQFF TGTGCCAGCAGTAACCGGGACACCCGCCGGAGAGGGGGCTACAATGAGCAGTTCTTC
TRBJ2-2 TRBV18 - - CASSPTTRLTGELFF TGTGCCAGCTCACCTACAACTCGGCTCACCGGGGAGCTGTTTTTT